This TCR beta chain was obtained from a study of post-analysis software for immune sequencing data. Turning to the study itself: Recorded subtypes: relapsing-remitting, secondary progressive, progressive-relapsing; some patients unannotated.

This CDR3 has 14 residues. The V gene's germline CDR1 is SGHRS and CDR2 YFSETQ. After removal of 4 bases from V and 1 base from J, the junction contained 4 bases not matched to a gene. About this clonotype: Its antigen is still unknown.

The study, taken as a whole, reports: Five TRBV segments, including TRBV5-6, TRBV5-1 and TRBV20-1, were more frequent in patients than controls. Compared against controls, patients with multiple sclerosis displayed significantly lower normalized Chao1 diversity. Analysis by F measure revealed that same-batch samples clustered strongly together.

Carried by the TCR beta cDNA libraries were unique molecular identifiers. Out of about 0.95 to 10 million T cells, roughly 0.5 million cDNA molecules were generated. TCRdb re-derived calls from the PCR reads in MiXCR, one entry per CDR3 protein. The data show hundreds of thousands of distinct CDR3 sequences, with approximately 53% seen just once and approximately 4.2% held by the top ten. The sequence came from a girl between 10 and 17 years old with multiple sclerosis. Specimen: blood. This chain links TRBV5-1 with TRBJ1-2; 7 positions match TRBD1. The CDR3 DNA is TGCGCCAGCAGCCCGGGACAGCATAACTATGGCTACACCTTC. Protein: CASSPGQHNYGYTF. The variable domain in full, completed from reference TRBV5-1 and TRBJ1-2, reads KAGVTQTPRYLIKTRGQQVTLSCSPISGHRSVSWYQQTPGQGLQFLFEYFSETQRNKGNFPGRFSGRQFSNSRSEMNVSTLELGDSALYLCASSPGQHNYGYTFGSGTRLTVV.